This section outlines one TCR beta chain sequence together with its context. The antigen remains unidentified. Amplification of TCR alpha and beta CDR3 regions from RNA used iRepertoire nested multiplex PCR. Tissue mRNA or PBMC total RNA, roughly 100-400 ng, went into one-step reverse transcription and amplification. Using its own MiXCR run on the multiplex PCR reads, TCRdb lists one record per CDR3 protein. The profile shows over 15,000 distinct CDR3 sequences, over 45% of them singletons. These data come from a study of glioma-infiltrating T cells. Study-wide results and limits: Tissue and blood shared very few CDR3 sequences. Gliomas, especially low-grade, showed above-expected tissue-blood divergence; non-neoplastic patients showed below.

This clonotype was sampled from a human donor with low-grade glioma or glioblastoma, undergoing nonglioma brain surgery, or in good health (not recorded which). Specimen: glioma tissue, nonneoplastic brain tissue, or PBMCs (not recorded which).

The chain's CDR3 is CASTSWTQGTYEQYF. The CDR3, as DNA: TGTGCCAGCACTTCCTGGACCCAAGGGACCTACGAGCAGTACTTC. J is TRBJ2-7 and V is TRBV6-6; D uncertain. Trimming took off 7 bases at V and 2 bases at J, with 18 bases between the two ends. The CDR3 runs 15 residues. Germline V CDR1 and CDR2: MNHNY, SVGAGI (reference sequence).